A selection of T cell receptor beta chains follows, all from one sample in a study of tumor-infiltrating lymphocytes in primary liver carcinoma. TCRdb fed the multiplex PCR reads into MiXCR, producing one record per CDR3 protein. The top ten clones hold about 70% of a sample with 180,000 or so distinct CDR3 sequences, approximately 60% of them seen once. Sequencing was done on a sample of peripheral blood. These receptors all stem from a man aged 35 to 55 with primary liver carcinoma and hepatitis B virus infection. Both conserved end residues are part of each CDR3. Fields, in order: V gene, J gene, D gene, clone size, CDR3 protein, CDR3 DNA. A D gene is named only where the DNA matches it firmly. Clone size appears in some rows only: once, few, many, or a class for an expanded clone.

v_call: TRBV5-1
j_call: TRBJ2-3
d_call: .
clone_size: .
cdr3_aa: CASSGPGADTQYF
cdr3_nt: TGCGCCAGCAGCGGACCTGGGGCGGATACGCAGTATTTT

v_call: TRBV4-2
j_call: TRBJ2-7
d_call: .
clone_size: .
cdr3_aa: CASSQEVSSYEQYF
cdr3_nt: TGTGCAAGCAGCCAAGAGGTTAGCTCCTACGAGCAGTACTTC

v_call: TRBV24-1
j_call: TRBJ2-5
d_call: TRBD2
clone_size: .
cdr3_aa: CATSEGTNLQETQYF
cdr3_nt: TGTGCCACCAGCGAAGGGACTAACCTTCAAGAGACCCAGTACTTC

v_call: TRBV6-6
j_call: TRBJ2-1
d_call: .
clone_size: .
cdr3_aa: CASRARRDGEQFF
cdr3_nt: TGTGCCAGCAGGGCCCGAAGGGACGGTGAGCAGTTCTTC

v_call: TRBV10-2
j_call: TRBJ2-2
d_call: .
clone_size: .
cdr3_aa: CASSKGRGEVGELFF
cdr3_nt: TGCGCCAGCAGCAAAGGCAGGGGAGAGGTCGGGGAGCTGTTTTTT

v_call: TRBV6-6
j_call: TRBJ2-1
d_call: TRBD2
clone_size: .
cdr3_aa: CASTNPAGGPYNEQFF
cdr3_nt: TGTGCCAGCACCAACCCCGCGGGAGGACCCTACAATGAGCAGTTCTTC

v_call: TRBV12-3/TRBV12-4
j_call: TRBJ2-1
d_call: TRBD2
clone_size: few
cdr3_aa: CASCCPLAGVYNEQFF
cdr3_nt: TGTGCCAGCTGCTGCCCACTAGCGGGAGTCTACAATGAGCAGTTCTTC

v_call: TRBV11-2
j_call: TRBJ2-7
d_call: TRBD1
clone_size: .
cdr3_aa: CASRQTGVLYEQYF
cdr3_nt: TGTGCCAGCAGGCAGACAGGGGTGCTCTACGAGCAGTACTTC

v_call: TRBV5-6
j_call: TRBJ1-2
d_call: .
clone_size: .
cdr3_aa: CASSLVGIGYGYTF
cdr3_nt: TGTGCCAGCAGCTTGGTAGGGATCGGCTATGGCTACACCTTC

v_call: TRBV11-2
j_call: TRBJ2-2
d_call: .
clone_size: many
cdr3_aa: CASSLGYSLGTGELFF
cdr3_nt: TGTGCCAGCAGCTTAGGATACTCCCTGGGGACCGGGGAGCTGTTTTTT